Below are 8 T cell receptor beta chains sequenced from a single sample in a study of T cells after yellow fever vaccination. MiXCR, run by TCRdb on the 5' RACE reads, gives a single entry per CDR3 protein. This sample has 85,000 to 100,000 distinct CDR3 sequences, with around 5.5% found just once. Source: CD8+ T cells sorted from PBMCs, taken 10 days after the yellow fever booster vaccination. These receptors were collected from a young man who received the YFV17D yellow fever vaccine.

A few counts support this clonotype. The rearrangement links TRBV19 to TRBJ2-3; D possibly uses TRBD1 or TRBD2 (5 bases each). CDR1 is LNHDA and CDR2 is SQIVND in the germline V gene (reference sequence). The V gene lost 3 bases and the J gene lost 1 base, with 14 bases spanning the gap. The CDR3 contains 16 residues. CDR3 DNA sequence: TGTGCCAGTAGTATCCGCACCGGGGCCCGCACAGATACGCAGTATTTT. Its protein is CASSIRTGARTDTQYF.

This clonotype was detected only a few times. The CDR3 here is CSARSSDRWDLNSPLHF. The CDR3 nucleotides read TGCAGTGCTAGATCATCAGACCGATGGGATTTAAATTCACCCCTCCACTTT. The chain employs TRBV20-1 and TRBJ1-6; no clear D. The CDR3 totals 17 residues. V gave up 2 bases and J gave up 7 bases, with 21 bases separating them. CDR1 is DFQATT and CDR2 is SNEGSKA in the germline V gene (reference sequence).

This clonotype was counted between two and nine times. The chain joins TRBV7-8 to TRBJ2-1; 11 bases are a match to TRBD2. Germline CDR1 reads SGHVS; CDR2 reads FQNEAQ. V lost 8 bases, J lost 4 bases, and 1 base stayed unmatched. The CDR3 is 13 residues long. The CDR3 DNA is TGTGCCAGCGGGACTAGCGGATACAATGAGCAGTTCTTC. It is translated as CASGTSGYNEQFF.

The CDR3 region is CASSLSWGNQPQHF. CDR3 coding DNA: TGTGCCAGCAGTCTTAGTTGGGGCAATCAGCCCCAGCATTTT. J is TRBJ1-5 and V is TRBV28; D is ambiguous. Germline loops: CDR1 MDHEN, CDR2 SYDVKM. CDR3 size: 14 residues. The V gene lost 5 bases and the J gene lost 2 bases, with 10 bases spanning the gap.

The rearrangement uses TRBV4-3 and TRBJ2-3; 7 nucleotides line up with TRBD1. The CDR3 extends over 16 amino acids. CDR1 and CDR2 (germline): LGHNA, YSLEER. V shed 5 bases and J 2 bases; nucleotides not matched to a gene: 10. The CDR3 here is CASSESTGEITDTQYF. The CDR3, as DNA: TGCGCCAGCAGCGAGTCCACAGGGGAGATCACAGATACGCAGTATTTT.

The chain recombines TRBV27 with TRBJ2-3, with TRBD1 matching over 8 bases. This CDR3 is built from 15 residues. The germline CDR1 and CDR2 sequences are MNHEY and SMNVEV (reference sequence). V was pared by 3 bases and J by 4 bases, with 6 bases of the junction left unmatched. CDR3 nucleotide sequence: TGTGCCAGCAGTTTCCTGACAGGGGTGGCAGATACGCAGTATTTT. Translation gives CASSFLTGVADTQYF.

The rearrangement links TRBV7-2 to TRBJ2-1; 7 nucleotides match TRBD1. V trimming: 3 bases; J trimming: 0 bases; junction bases outside the gene matches: 8. This CDR3 spans 17 amino acids. The germline gives CDR1 SGHTA, CDR2 FQGNSA. The CDR3 DNA reads TGTGCCAGCAGCTTGCCCCTCAGGACAGGCTCCTACAATGAGCAGTTCTTC. Encoded protein: CASSLPLRTGSYNEQFF. Looking up the rest from reference TRBV7-2 and TRBJ2-1 gives the full variable domain: GAGVSQSPSNKVTEKGKDVELRCDPISGHTALYWYRQSLGQGLEFLIYFQGNSAPDKSGLPSDRFSAERTGGSVSTLTIQRTQQEDSAVYLCASSLPLRTGSYNEQFFGPGTRLTVL.

This clonotype has a count of ten or more. The chain combines TRBV3-1 with TRBJ1-1; D unclear. This CDR3 has 15 amino acids. Germline V lookup: CDR1 LGHDT, CDR2 YNNKEL (reference sequence). The V end was cut by 4 bases, the J end by 2 bases, with 14 bases between. This CDR3 reads CASSPGFGFNTEAFF. CDR3 nucleotides: TGTGCCAGCAGCCCTGGATTTGGATTTAACACTGAAGCTTTCTTT. Combining the CDR3 with reference TRBV3-1 and TRBJ1-1 gives the whole variable domain DTAVSQTPKYLVTQMGNDKSIKCEQNLGHDTMYWYKQDSKKFLKIMFSYNNKELIINETVPNRFSPKSPDKAHLNLHINSLELGDSAVYFCASSPGFGFNTEAFFGQGTRLTVV.